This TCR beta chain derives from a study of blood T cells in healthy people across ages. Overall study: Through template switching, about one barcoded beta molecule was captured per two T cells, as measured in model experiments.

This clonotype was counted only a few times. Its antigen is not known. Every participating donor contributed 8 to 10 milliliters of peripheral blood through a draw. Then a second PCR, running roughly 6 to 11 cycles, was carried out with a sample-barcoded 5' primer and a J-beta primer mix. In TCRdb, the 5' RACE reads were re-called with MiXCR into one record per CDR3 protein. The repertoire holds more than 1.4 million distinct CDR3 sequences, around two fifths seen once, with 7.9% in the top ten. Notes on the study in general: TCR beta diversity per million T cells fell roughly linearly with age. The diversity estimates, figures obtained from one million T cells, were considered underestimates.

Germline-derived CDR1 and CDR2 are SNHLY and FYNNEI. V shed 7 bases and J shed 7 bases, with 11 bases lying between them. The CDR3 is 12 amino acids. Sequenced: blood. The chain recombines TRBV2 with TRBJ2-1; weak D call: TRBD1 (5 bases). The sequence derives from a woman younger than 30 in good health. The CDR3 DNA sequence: TGTGCCAGCAAATCGGCAGGGAATGAGCAGTTCTTC. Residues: CASKSAGNEQFF.